This TCR beta chain was captured in a study of T cell changes during pregnancy in multiple sclerosis. This CDR3 contains 11 residues. V lost 6 bases and J 6 bases, leaving 8 bases between the germline ends. Germline CDR1 reads MNHNY; CDR2 reads SVGAGI (reference sequence). The repertoire was sequenced with immunoSEQ multiplex PCR; TCRdb's copy has only in-frame clones and lacks some. The sample yields fewer than 90,000 clones, roughly 94% seen once. The J gene is TRBJ1-1, the V gene TRBV6-6, with unresolved D. This receptor was identified in a female donor with multiple sclerosis, enrolled in a pregnancy study. Sequenced here: peripheral blood, sampled in the third trimester of pregnancy. CDR3 sequence: CASSQISEAFF. Written as DNA, the CDR3 is TGTGCCAGCAGCCAGATTTCTGAAGCTTTCTTT.